Described below is a single T cell receptor (beta chain) sequence and its context. The target of this receptor is not known. No clone much larger than this one lies a single base away; base qualities are absent. This entry belongs to a study of technical replicates of blood from a handful of donors (dated by TCRdb to about 2017). The library was produced with the immunoSEQ multiplex PCR assay. TCRdb retrieved this table from immuneACCESS and kept in-frame rearrangements only. Not all clones are present; in checked studies, unresolved V genes account for under half, and no reason is known for the remainder. This sample gives some 80,000 clones in total; approximately 75% of them show up just once. The biggest ten clones account for 3.5% to 4% of the sample. Taken from cysteine to phenylalanine, the CDR3 has 14 residues. Only the CDR3 DNA is retained, 42 bases long and in frame from the first base. Per the germline V gene (reference sequence), LNHNV is the CDR1 and YYDKDF is the CDR2. V has 3 bases trimmed and J has 5 bases trimmed; junction bases matching no gene number 6.

The sequence derives from a human donor in good health. Some clones in this sample may be carry-over from other donors' samples. The rearrangement combines TRBV15 with TRBJ1-2; TRBD1 matches 7 bases in the middle. The sequenced material came from PBMCs. The DNA sequence is TGTGCCACCAGCAGGGTAGACAGGGTATATGGCTACACCTTC. It specifies CATSRVDRVYGYTF.